This TCR beta chain derives from a study of blood T cell repertoires in COVID-19. Overall study context: The samples span acute and convalescent COVID-19 from the United States, Italy and Spain.

Authors' methods: Amplified reference gene primers provided the basis for estimating nucleated cell counts. The protocol was immunoSEQ multiplex PCR, while the TCRdb copy is restricted to in-frame clones and leaves out a portion. V and J calls plus clone size are reproduced from that table; the DNA served to infer D and trimming. The repertoire has under 200,000 clones, 79% of them found once; the top ten carry roughly 8%. The CDR3 runs 13 residues. Germline CDR1 is MNHEY and CDR2 is SVGAGI. V was pared by 11 bases and J by 3 bases, with 13 bases between. Material for sequencing was peripheral blood. This receptor was obtained from a woman aged 55-70 years with COVID-19, enrolled during active disease. This chain joins TRBV6-5 and TRBJ2-2; D gene ambiguous. Here the CDR3 DNA reads TGTGCCTCCGTATTTCGCGACACCGGGGAGCTGTTTTTT. It codes for CASVFRDTGELFF.